Sequencing of this TCR beta chain was carried out in a study of CD8+ T cells in alopecia areata. Notes on the study in general: Patients displayed less clarity in TCR sharing than mice, a finding possibly related to HLA. Relative to normal scalp, lesional scalp, especially alopecia totalis/universalis, showed higher clonality.

RNA extraction and reverse transcription yielded cDNA as sequencing template. Generated by immunoSEQ multiplex PCR, the TCRdb table keeps only in-frame clones and is missing some. Here the sample spans 95,000 to 110,000 clones, around three fifths being singletons. J was trimmed by 1 base and V by 3 bases; bases with no gene match: 5. The CDR3 is 15 amino acids. Germline V gene data show CDR1 as MNHEY and CDR2 as SVGAGI. To note about this clone: Antigen: not known.

The sequence was collected from a human donor in good health. The V gene is TRBV6-5, the J gene TRBJ2-7; 8 bases match TRBD2. Source material: CD4+ T cells sorted from blood. The CDR3 DNA is TGTGCCAGCAGTTATTCGAGCGGGGGTTCCTACGAGCAGTACTTC. Protein: CASSYSSGGSYEQYF.